The 29 T cell receptor beta chains below all came from one sample that was sequenced in a study of regulatory T cells in long-lasting Graves disease. Libraries of TCR beta came from iRepertoire HTBI primers plus Arm-PCR of CDR3 regions. TCRdb used MiXCR to reprocess the multiplex PCR reads, holding one entry per CDR3 protein. The table shows approximately 470,000 distinct CDR3 sequences, with about a sixth occurring only once. Time point given: newly diagnosed GD, antithyroid drugs for less than 3 months. Extracted RNA from PBMCs served as the source of the TCR library. These same data were also listed under a study on T cells in Graves' hyperthyroidism and ophthalmopathy.

The sample was peripheral blood mononuclear cells (PBMCs), taken at new diagnosis, from a patient treated with antithyroid drugs. The receptors originated from a man aged 40-50 years with Graves disease.

This clonotype showed up many times. The chain employs TRBV5-1 and TRBJ2-3; D gene ambiguous. The CDR3 loop spans 15 amino acids. CDR1 and CDR2 (germline): SGHRS, YFSETQ. Trimming shortened V by 4 bases and J by 5 bases, and 17 bases separated the two germline ends. The CDR3 nucleotides are TGCGCCAGCAGCCGCCTTGTCGGAGTAGAAGATACGCAGTATTTT. Encoded protein: CASSRLVGVEDTQYF.

There are many counts of this clonotype. This chain connects TRBV5-1 to TRBJ1-5; 7 nucleotides line up with TRBD1. The CDR3 runs to 16 residues. Germline V gene data show CDR1 as SGHRS and CDR2 as YFSETQ. Trimming at V came to 0 bases and at J to 2 bases, leaving 5 bases not matched to a gene. DNA for the CDR3: TGCGCCAGCAGCTTGGGGGACAGAGAAGGCAATCAGCCCCAGCATTTT. It translates to CASSLGDREGNQPQHF.

At least ten counts were recorded for this clonotype. The genes are TRBV5-1 and TRBJ2-2; D not resolved. The germline V gene encodes CDR1 SGHRS and CDR2 YFSETQ. The CDR3 is made up of 14 amino acids. Trimming removed 3 bases at V and 5 bases at J, with 11 bases between. In nucleotides, the CDR3 is TGCGCCAGCAGCTCCGACCCGCGGACCGGGGAGCTGTTTTTT. This gives the protein CASSSDPRTGELFF.

This clonotype has a count of ten or more. The V call is TRBV12-5, the J call TRBJ2-7; maybe TRBD1 (5 bases). Germline CDR1 and CDR2: LGHNT and FRNRAP. V lost 6 bases, J lost 3 bases, and 15 bases lay in between. The CDR3 is 14 amino acids. The CDR3 DNA is TGTGCTAGTGGCAAAGGGGCAACAAACTACGAGCAGTACTTC. Its protein is CASGKGATNYEQYF.

On this clonotype itself: The junction and the germline gene differ at one end; a read error may be behind it. The rearrangement joins TRBV3-1 to TRBJ2-3, with a possible D match to TRBD1 (5 bases). TRBJ2-5 explains the end of the DNA better; the J call may be wrong. CDR1 is LGHDT, CDR2 YNNKEL, per germline (reference sequence). This CDR3 is 15 amino acids long. CDR3 region: CTSSQDQGFGETQYF. In DNA, the CDR3 is TGTACCAGCAGCCAAGATCAGGGATTTGGGGAGACCCAGTACTTC.

This clonotype has at least ten counts. The chain joins TRBV20-1 to TRBJ1-4, with D perhaps matching TRBD1 (5 bases). Trimming pared 5 bases from V and 10 bases from J, leaving 20 bases between. Germline V gene data show CDR1 as DFQATT and CDR2 as SNEGSKA (reference sequence). The CDR3 has 14 amino acids. CDR3 sequence reads: CSAPPGGERGKLFF. CDR3 sequence (DNA): TGCAGTGCTCCCCCTGGCGGGGAAAGGGGAAAACTGTTTTTT.

About this clonotype itself: The junction and the germline gene differ at one end; a read error may be behind it. The gene calls are TRBV6-2 or TRBV6-3 and TRBJ2-1, with 14 bases matching TRBD2. CDR1 is MNHEY, CDR2 SVGEGT, per germline. This CDR3 has 14 residues. The CDR3 is CASSYARTSGRSVF. CDR3 coding DNA: TGTGCCAGCAGTTATGCCCGGACTAGCGGGAGGAGTGTCTTC.

This clonotype showed up just a few times. The chain links TRBV27 to TRBJ2-7; D might be TRBD1 (6 bases). The CDR3 length is 15 residues. V was cut by 5 bases and J by 2 bases, with 16 bases left in between. Germline CDR1 is MNHEY and CDR2 is SMNVEV (reference sequence). The CDR3 is CASSSAGQPPYEQYF. Here the CDR3 DNA reads TGTGCCAGCAGTAGCGCTGGACAGCCCCCCTACGAGCAGTACTTC.

This clonotype has a count of ten or more. The chain links TRBV27 to TRBJ2-1; weak D call: TRBD1 (5 bases). Trimming cost V 3 bases and J 1 base, with 16 bases left between them. This CDR3 comprises 17 residues. Germline V lookup: CDR1 MNHEY, CDR2 SMNVEV (reference sequence). The CDR3 loop reads CASSLRLAQGSYNEQFF. In nucleotides, the CDR3 is TGTGCCAGCAGTTTGAGGTTAGCCCAGGGATCCTACAATGAGCAGTTCTTC.

This clonotype was counted ten times or more. The V and J genes are TRBV25-1 and TRBJ2-5; tentative D call: TRBD2 (6 bases). Per germline, CDR1 MGHDK and CDR2 SYGVNS. The CDR3 loop spans 15 amino acids. Trimming removed 4 bases from V and 4 bases from J, with 16 bases in between. CDR3 sequence reads: CASSAPRGSGETQYF. DNA of the CDR3: TGTGCCAGCAGTGCACCACGGGGGAGCGGAGAGACCCAGTACTTC.

This clonotype was picked up a small number of times. This chain joins TRBV18 and TRBJ2-7; no firm D call. Trimming took 3 bases from V and 2 from J, leaving 8 bases between them. This CDR3 comprises 13 residues. Per the germline V gene, CDR1 is KGHSH and CDR2 is LQKENI. The DNA of the CDR3 is TGTGCCAGCTCACCCCGTCGGACCTACGAGCAGTACTTC. This translates into CASSPRRTYEQYF.

This clonotype was observed many times. The chain is built from TRBV7-2 and TRBJ2-3, with D tentatively TRBD2 (5 bases). With 5 bases removed from V and 0 bases from J, the gap between germline ends came to 15 bases. The CDR3 runs to 16 residues. In germline, CDR1 is SGHTA, CDR2 FQGNSA. CDR3 DNA sequence: TGTGCCAGCAGCCTAGAGGTCGGGATTAGCACAGATACGCAGTATTTT. As protein: CASSLEVGISTDTQYF.

In its sample, this clonotype was seen a few times. Its ends do not fully match the called genes, so a read error is possible. The CDR3 loop reads CASSPPRQGLLYEQYF. As DNA, the CDR3 is TGTGCTAGCAGCCCTCCCCGACAGGGGCTTCTCTACGAGCAGTACTTC. The J gene is TRBJ2-7, the V gene TRBV7-7; 8 positions match TRBD1. The germline V gene has CDR1 SSHAT and CDR2 FNYEAQ (reference sequence). The CDR3 loop spans 16 amino acids.

The V call is TRBV6-2 or TRBV6-3, the J call TRBJ1-6; a possible D gene is TRBD1 (5 bases). CDR1 MNHEY and CDR2 SVGEGT come from the germline V gene. The ends were cut back, 5 bases at V and 6 bases at J, with 11 bases in the middle. The CDR3 runs 14 residues. CDR3 DNA sequence: TGTGCCAGCAGTGAAGGGGACTTTAATTCACCCCTCCACTTT. Amino acids: CASSEGDFNSPLHF.

This clonotype was recorded at least ten times. This chain joins TRBV30 and TRBJ2-1, with 8 bases identical to TRBD1. The J segment lost 3 bases and the V segment lost 2 bases, leaving 9 bases of the junction unmatched. Germline CDR1 reads GTSNPN; CDR2 reads SVGIG (reference sequence). The CDR3 is made up of 16 amino acids. The CDR3 DNA reads TGTGCCTGGAGTCGGATCGGGACAGGTGACTACAATGAGCAGTTCTTC. Its protein is CAWSRIGTGDYNEQFF.

About this clonotype itself: A read error is possible here, since a much larger clone lies one base away. This chain uses TRBV27 with TRBJ2-7; TRBD1 matches 7 bases. Germline CDR1 MNHEY, CDR2 SMNVEV (reference sequence). The CDR3 extends over 16 amino acids. V lost 6 bases to trimming and J lost 1 base; unmatched junction nucleotides: 12. The CDR3 protein is CASSHIPGTDSYEQYF. CDR3 coding DNA: TGTGCCAGCAGCCACATCCCCGGGACAGATTCCTACGAGCAGTACTTC.

This clonotype was detected only a few times. The rearrangement joins TRBV20-1 to TRBJ2-2; a weak D match, TRBD2 (5 bases). V dropped 4 bases and J dropped 3 bases, with 12 bases sitting between them. The V gene's germline CDR1 is DFQATT and CDR2 SNEGSKA (reference sequence). The CDR3 is 14 residues long. The CDR3 DNA follows: TGCAGTGCTACCGGGATCCTTTACACCGGGGAGCTGTTTTTT. Protein: CSATGILYTGELFF.

The table lists this clonotype with many counts. V gene TRBV5-1 combines with J gene TRBJ2-7, with a possible D match to TRBD1 (6 bases). The CDR3 runs 14 residues. Per germline, CDR1 SGHRS and CDR2 YFSETQ. Trimming cost V 0 bases and J 3 bases, with 10 bases left between them. The CDR3 DNA follows: TGCGCCAGCAGCTTGGTCTCACAGGGCTACGAGCAGTACTTC. It specifies CASSLVSQGYEQYF.

Ten or more counts support this clonotype. This chain connects TRBV7-9 to TRBJ2-1; D remains ambiguous. This CDR3 is 12 amino acids long. Trimming stripped 7 bases from V and 6 bases from J, with 10 bases between. The V gene's germline CDR1 is SEHNR and CDR2 FQNEAQ (reference sequence). Here the CDR3 DNA reads TGTGCCAGCAAGAAAATTAGCAATGAGCAGTTCTTC. Its protein product is CASKKISNEQFF.

A word on this clonotype: A much larger clone differs by one base, so this may be a read error. The chain links TRBV11-2 to TRBJ2-1, with 8 bases that match TRBD2. The CDR3 consists of 15 residues. The germline CDR1 and CDR2 sequences are SGHAT and FQNNGV. The CDR3 DNA is TGTGCCAGCAGCTTAAGTCATAGCGGGATCAATGGGCAGTTCTTC. Its protein product is CASSLSHSGINGQFF. Supplemented by reference TRBV11-2 and TRBJ2-1, the full variable domain reads EAGVAQSPRYKIIEKRQSVAFWCNPISGHATLYWYQQILGQGPKLLIQFQNNGVVDDSQLPKDRFSAERLKGVDSTLKIQPAKLEDSAVYLCASSLSHSGINGQFFGPGTRLTVL.

This clonotype was seen many times. The CDR3 reads CSARAPLARNNEQFF. In DNA form, the CDR3 reads TGCAGTGCTAGGGCCCCACTAGCGAGAAACAATGAGCAGTTCTTC. This chain links TRBV20-1 with TRBJ2-1; the match to TRBD2 covers 7 bases. There are 15 residues in the CDR3. Germline CDR1 and CDR2: DFQATT and SNEGSKA (reference sequence). Trimming removed 3 bases from V and 5 bases from J; junction bases left unmatched: 10.

This clonotype has more than one count but fewer than ten. This chain connects TRBV29-1 to TRBJ2-7, with D maybe TRBD1 (5 bases). Germline V gene lookup returns CDR1 SQVTM and CDR2 ANQGSEA. The CDR3 spans 12 residues. V was clipped by 4 bases and J by 3 bases, with 10 bases between them. The CDR3: CSVAAGHYEQYF. The CDR3 coding sequence is TGCAGCGTTGCGGCAGGGCACTACGAGCAGTACTTC.

The genes are TRBV5-4 and TRBJ2-1; 14 nucleotides match TRBD2. The CDR3 has 16 amino acids. V lost 0 bases and J lost 7; bases outside the gene matches: 3. Germline V gene data show CDR1 as SGHNT and CDR2 as YYREEE (reference sequence). The CDR3 nucleotides read TGTGCCAGCAGCTTGGGGGGACTAGCGGGAGATAATGAGCAGTTCTTC. Translating it yields CASSLGGLAGDNEQFF.

The chain links TRBV6-5 to TRBJ1-2; no definite D call. CDR1 MNHEY and CDR2 SVGAGI come from the germline V gene. V shed 2 bases and J shed 5 bases, with 3 bases lying between them. The CDR3 runs 11 residues. DNA of the CDR3: TGTGCCAGCAGTTACGATTATGGCTACACCTTC. Residues: CASSYDYGYTF.

Concerning this clonotype itself: A far larger clone is a single base away, which makes a read error likely. The V and J genes are TRBV11-1 and TRBJ2-3, with 13 positions matching TRBD2. The germline V gene has CDR1 SGHAT and CDR2 FQDESV (reference sequence). The CDR3 is 16 residues long. CDR3 protein: CASSSSTSGRRNEQSF. In DNA, the CDR3 is TGTGCCAGCAGCTCTTCGACTAGCGGGAGGCGGAATGAGCAGTCCTTC.

Concerning this clonotype: A clone one base away is much larger, so this may be a read error. V usage is TRBV28 and J usage is TRBJ1-1; 11 positions agree with TRBD1. V trimming: 2 bases; J trimming: 4 bases; junction bases outside the gene matches: 3. Germline lookup yields CDR1 MDHEN and CDR2 SYDVKM. The CDR3 runs 15 residues. CDR3 amino acids: CASSLPGQGGTEAFF. As DNA, the CDR3 is TGTGCCAGCAGTTTACCGGGACAGGGGGGCACTGAAGCTTTCTTT. The entire variable domain, with the rest obtained from reference TRBV28 and TRBJ1-1, is as follows: DVKVTQSSRYLVKRTGEKVFLECVQDMDHENMFWYRQDPGLGLRLIYFSYDVKMKEKGDIPEGYSVSREKKERFSLILESASTNQTSMYLCASSLPGQGGTEAFFGQGTRLTVV.

About this clonotype: Given a far larger clone just one base away, this is likely a sequencing read error. The CDR3 loop is CASTATDTQYF. CDR3 sequence (DNA): TGTGCCAGCACGGCGACAGATACGCAGTATTTT. The chain is built from TRBV12-3 or TRBV12-4 and TRBJ2-3, with no clear D. V was clipped by 7 bases and J by 3 bases, with 5 bases between them. The CDR3 covers 11 residues.

As for this clonotype: A junction end diverges from the germline sequence, so it may reflect a read error. The chain combines TRBV7-9 with TRBJ2-7, with D tentatively TRBD1 (6 bases). The germline V gene encodes CDR1 SEHNR and CDR2 FQNEAQ (reference sequence). CDR3 length equals 14 residues. The CDR3 here is CASSPGQLSHEQYF. The CDR3 DNA reads TGTGCCAGCAGTCCAGGACAGCTCTCCCACGAGCAGTACTTC.

Ten or more counts support this clonotype. This sequence joins TRBV24-1 and TRBJ2-3, with TRBD2 matching 9 bases. The V gene end was trimmed by 4 bases and the J gene end by 7 bases; junction bases not matched to a gene: 11. Germline loops: CDR1 KGHDR, CDR2 SFDVKD. This CDR3 region has 16 residues. The CDR3 DNA follows: TGTGCCACCAGTGACAGGACTAGCGTCGACGGCTATACGCAGTATTTT. Protein product: CATSDRTSVDGYTQYF.